Listed here are 30 T cell receptor beta chains from one sample, sequenced in a study of cytomegalovirus exposure and HLA in healthy donors. Primers: 60 Vbeta forward and 13 Jbeta reverse. The protocol was immunoSEQ multiplex PCR, while the TCRdb copy is restricted to in-frame clones and leaves out a portion. This table has about 120,000 clones, 70% to 80% appearing once. Sequenced: PBMCs. These receptors all come from a female donor in good health and CMV-seronegative.

The genes are TRBV6-5 and TRBJ2-7; TRBD1 is a possible D gene (7 bases). V lost 5 bases to trimming and J lost 0 bases, with 14 bases between them. Germline CDR1 and CDR2: MNHEY and SVGAGI. There are 15 residues in the CDR3. This CDR3 reads CASSQPGGRSYEQYF. The CDR3 region has the DNA TGTGCCAGCAGTCAGCCAGGGGGGCGCTCCTACGAGCAGTACTTC.

The chain joins TRBV28 to TRBJ1-1; possibly TRBD1 for D (5 bases). Germline-derived CDR1 and CDR2 are MDHEN and SYDVKM. V was shortened by 3 bases and J by 7 bases, with 12 bases between the two germline ends. There are 13 residues in the CDR3. Here the CDR3 DNA reads TGTGCCAGCAGTTTTTTAGGGGCATTTGAAGCTTTCTTT. Translated: CASSFLGAFEAFF.

V usage is TRBV2 and J usage is TRBJ1-2; tentative D call: TRBD1 (5 bases). The germline V gene has CDR1 SNHLY and CDR2 FYNNEI. The CDR3 runs to 13 residues. The ends were cut back, 5 bases at V and 6 bases at J, with 13 bases in the middle. CDR3 protein: CASSRDGGNGYTF. CDR3 bases: TGTGCCAGCAGTCGGGACGGGGGGAATGGCTACACCTTC. The full variable domain, in which reference TRBV2 and TRBJ1-2 provide the parts outside the CDR3, is EPEVTQTPSHQVTQMGQEVILRCVPISNHLYFYWYRQILGQKVEFLVSFYNNEISEKSEIFDDQFSVERPDGSNFTLKIRSTKLEDSAMYFCASSRDGGNGYTFGSGTRLTVV.

The V and J genes are TRBV7-3 and TRBJ2-1, with TRBD2 matching over 12 bases. Germline V gene sequence: CDR1 SGHTA, CDR2 FQGTGA. V was clipped by 1 base and J by 5 bases; unmatched bases: 6. The CDR3 has 17 amino acids. The CDR3 reads CASSLIPRTSGDNEQFF. The CDR3 DNA reads TGTGCCAGCAGCTTAATACCGAGGACTAGCGGGGACAATGAGCAGTTCTTC.

The chain combines TRBV7-9 with TRBJ2-3, with D uncertain. The germline V gene encodes CDR1 SEHNR and CDR2 FQNEAQ (reference sequence). There are 10 residues in the CDR3. Here the CDR3 reads CSNGIDTQYF. The CDR3 DNA sequence: TGTTCCAACGGTATAGATACGCAGTATTTT.

V usage is TRBV5-1 and J usage is TRBJ1-2, with a weak D call TRBD1 (6 bases). Germline CDR1 is SGHRS and CDR2 is YFSETQ. The CDR3 is 14 amino acids. Trimming stripped 4 bases from V and 5 bases from J, with 15 bases between. As DNA, the CDR3 is TGCGCCAGCAGCGCGACAGGAACAGTATATGGCTACACCTTC. Encoded protein: CASSATGTVYGYTF.

Only a few counts were recorded for this clone. The rearrangement links TRBV30 to TRBJ1-4; 7 bases map to TRBD1. Germline values: CDR1 GTSNPN, CDR2 SVGIG (reference sequence). The CDR3 runs to 11 residues. V lost 7 bases, J lost 11 bases, and 7 bases stayed unmatched. CDR3 region: CAFDETGKLFF. CDR3 DNA: TGTGCCTTCGATGAGACAGGGAAACTGTTTTTT.

The rearrangement links TRBV4-1 to TRBJ2-5; TRBD1 matches at 7 bases. Germline CDR1 is MGHRA and CDR2 is YSYEKL. V shed 0 bases, J shed 2 bases, and the junction held 3 bases outside the gene matches. The CDR3 totals 15 residues. The DNA of the CDR3 is TGCGCCAGCAGCCAAGACCCGGGACAGCAAGAGACCCAGTACTTC. Its translation is CASSQDPGQQETQYF.

This sequence joins TRBV27 and TRBJ1-2; weak D call: TRBD1 (5 bases). The CDR3 runs 12 residues. Looked up from germline, CDR1 is MNHEY and CDR2 is SMNVEV (reference sequence). The V end was cut by 3 bases, the J end by 5 bases, with 7 bases between. The CDR3 region is CASSFKGYGYTF. As DNA, the CDR3 is TGTGCCAGCAGTTTCAAGGGGTATGGCTACACCTTC.

The chain uses TRBV2 and TRBJ1-4; 7 bases line up with TRBD1. This CDR3 is built from 13 residues. V dropped 11 bases and J dropped 8; count of bases not matched to a gene: 11. CDR1 is SNHLY, CDR2 FYNNEI, per germline. CDR3: CACKGAREEKLFF. CDR3 sequence (DNA): TGTGCCTGCAAGGGGGCGCGGGAAGAAAAACTGTTTTTT.

V gene TRBV6-1 combines with J gene TRBJ2-3, with TRBD2 matching over 10 bases. This CDR3 spans 13 amino acids. The germline CDR1 and CDR2 sequences are MNHNS and SASEGT. V shed 9 bases, J shed 4 bases, and the junction held 4 bases outside the gene matches. The CDR3, as DNA: TGTGCCAGTATGAGCGGGGGGGCAGATACGCAGTATTTT. Translation: CASMSGGADTQYF.

J is TRBJ1-1 and V is TRBV7-9; D remains ambiguous. Germline V gene data show CDR1 as SEHNR and CDR2 as FQNEAQ (reference sequence). The CDR3 has 13 residues. V was shortened by 1 base and J by 5 bases, with 8 bases between the two germline ends. The CDR3 reads CASSLVESTEAFF. In DNA, the CDR3 is TGTGCCAGCAGCTTAGTGGAGTCTACTGAAGCTTTCTTT.

The sample holds one count of this clone. The V call is TRBV10-1, the J call TRBJ2-3; 12 nucleotides align to TRBD2. This CDR3 is built from 17 residues. V gave up 3 bases and J gave up 7 bases; unmatched junction bases: 11. Germline CDR1 is WNHNN and CDR2 is SYGVQD (reference sequence). The CDR3 sequence is CASSDLPTSGGLHTQYF. In DNA form, the CDR3 reads TGCGCCAGCAGTGACCTACCGACTAGCGGGGGCCTCCATACGCAGTATTTT.

The chain carries TRBV11-2 and TRBJ1-4; 8 bases agree with TRBD1. Germline CDR1 and CDR2: SGHAT and FQNNGV. After removal of 5 bases from V and 7 bases from J, the junction contained 9 bases not matched to a gene. There are 15 residues in the CDR3. CDR3 DNA: TGTGCCAGCAGCCAAACTCAGGGGGCGCGTGAAAAACTGTTTTTT. Its translation is CASSQTQGAREKLFF. The entire variable domain, with the rest obtained from reference TRBV11-2 and TRBJ1-4, is as follows: EAGVAQSPRYKIIEKRQSVAFWCNPISGHATLYWYQQILGQGPKLLIQFQNNGVVDDSQLPKDRFSAERLKGVDSTLKIQPAKLEDSAVYLCASSQTQGAREKLFFGSGTQLSVL.

The CDR3 nucleotides are TGTGCCAGCAGCTTGGATCAAGGGACTAGGGTTTCACCCCTCCACTTT. Translated: CASSLDQGTRVSPLHF. V usage is TRBV5-6 and J usage is TRBJ1-6, with D perhaps TRBD1 (5 bases). The length of the CDR3 is 16 residues. Trimming shortened V by 0 bases and J by 9 bases, and 16 bases separated the two germline ends. CDR1 SGHDT and CDR2 YYEEEE come from the germline V gene.

This clone was found once. The rearrangement uses TRBV6-1 and TRBJ1-2, with D unclear. The CDR3 spans 17 residues. The V end was cut by 2 bases, the J end by 4 bases, with 20 bases between. CDR1 is MNHNS and CDR2 is SASEGT in the germline V gene. CDR3 loop: CASSEYSRGSVFYGYTF. For the CDR3, the DNA is TGTGCCAGCAGTGAATACTCTCGAGGGAGTGTGTTCTATGGCTACACCTTC.

This chain joins TRBV9 and TRBJ2-5; 8 nucleotides match TRBD2. The trim removed 0 bases at V and 4 bases at J, leaving 5 bases unmatched. Per the germline V gene, CDR1 is SGDLS and CDR2 is YYNGEE. The CDR3 has 15 amino acids. CDR3 in DNA: TGTGCCAGCAGCGTAGGGGCAGCGGGGGTAGAGACCCAGTACTTC. This codes for CASSVGAAGVETQYF. Complete variable domain (other parts from reference TRBV9 and TRBJ2-5): DSGVTQTPKHLITATGQRVTLRCSPRSGDLSVYWYQQSLDQGLQFLIQYYNGEERAKGNILERFSAQQFPDLHSELNLSSLELGDSALYFCASSVGAAGVETQYFGPGTRLLVL.

This chain links TRBV7-8 with TRBJ2-5, with TRBD2 matching 7 bases. This CDR3 contains 15 residues. Germline trimming cut 5 bases from V and 1 base from J; bases unmatched to any gene: 7. The V gene's germline CDR1 is SGHVS and CDR2 FQNEAQ. CDR3: CASSVQRGPQETQYF. The CDR3 DNA follows: TGTGCCAGCAGCGTACAGCGGGGTCCCCAAGAGACCCAGTACTTC.

This clone was detected a few times. V gene TRBV5-4 combines with J gene TRBJ1-4; a weak D match, TRBD1 (5 bases). CDR3 length: 15 residues. Trimming pared 6 bases from V and 4 bases from J, leaving 16 bases between. Germline CDR1 is SGHNT and CDR2 is YYREEE (reference sequence). The DNA for the CDR3 is TGTGCCAGCAAAAGGGGTTCCTCCCTTAATGAAAAACTGTTTTTT. It encodes CASKRGSSLNEKLFF.

The rearrangement joins TRBV28 to TRBJ2-3; 7 bases agree with TRBD2. Germline V gives CDR1 MDHEN, CDR2 SYDVKM. The CDR3 sequence is 14 residues long. Losses at the gene ends were 2 bases for V and 3 bases for J; bases not matched to a gene: 2. This CDR3 is CASSLGGGTDTQYF. The CDR3 region has the DNA TGTGCCAGCAGTTTAGGGGGGGGGACAGATACGCAGTATTTT.

This clone showed up just once. CDR3 amino acids: CASSLGGHPQPQHF. The CDR3 DNA reads TGTGCCAGCAGCTTAGGCGGCCATCCTCAGCCCCAGCATTTT. This chain uses TRBV11-2 with TRBJ1-5; no clear D gene. The ends were cut back, 1 base at V and 6 bases at J, with 10 bases in the middle. CDR1 is SGHAT, CDR2 FQNNGV, per germline. The CDR3 is 14 amino acids.

This clone was seen more than once but under ten times. This chain links TRBV5-1 with TRBJ2-7; 9 nucleotides agree with TRBD1. Trimming at V came to 4 bases and at J to 4 bases, leaving 6 bases not matched to a gene. The CDR3 loop spans 14 amino acids. Germline CDR1 is SGHRS and CDR2 is YFSETQ. The CDR3: CASSHGQGSYEQYF. Written as DNA, the CDR3 is TGCGCCAGCAGCCATGGACAGGGGAGTTACGAGCAGTACTTC.

This chain joins TRBV7-8 and TRBJ1-1; D remains ambiguous. The CDR3 runs to 13 residues. Between the trimmed V and J ends, which lost 2 bases and 4 bases, there was a span of 8 bases. The germline V gene encodes CDR1 SGHVS and CDR2 FQNEAQ. CDR3 in DNA: TGTGCCAGCAGCTTATCATTTCCCACTGAAGCTTTCTTT. It codes for CASSLSFPTEAFF.

V gene TRBV6-4 combines with J gene TRBJ2-2; D is perhaps TRBD1 (6 bases). The CDR3 length is 15 residues. Germline V gene lookup returns CDR1 MRHNA and CDR2 SNTAGT. The germline V and J ends were trimmed by 5 bases and 6 bases, with 16 bases remaining between them. In nucleotides, the CDR3 is TGTGCCAGCAGTCCCCAGGGGAACGCTGCCGGGGAGCTGTTTTTT. This gives the protein CASSPQGNAAGELFF.

This clone was seen more than once but under ten times. The V gene is TRBV6-5, the J gene TRBJ1-1; 9 positions match TRBD1. V lost 5 bases and J lost 2; bases outside the gene matches: 6. The CDR3 is 15 residues long. Germline V CDR1 and CDR2: MNHEY, SVGAGI. CDR3 residues: CASSGTGLGNTEAFF. The CDR3 coding sequence is TGTGCCAGCAGTGGGACAGGGTTAGGCAACACTGAAGCTTTCTTT.

This chain links TRBV7-8 with TRBJ1-1; 9 nucleotides agree with TRBD1. This CDR3 spans 17 amino acids. Germline V gene sequence: CDR1 SGHVS, CDR2 FQNEAQ. V lost 3 bases and J lost 1; bases outside the gene matches: 9. The CDR3 region has the DNA TGTGCCAGCAGCTTGAAAGTCCCGGGACAGGGGAACACTGAAGCTTTCTTT. Translating gives CASSLKVPGQGNTEAFF.

The chain uses TRBV4-3 and TRBJ2-3; no firm D call. CDR3 length equals 15 residues. The germline V gene encodes CDR1 LGHNA and CDR2 YSLEER. Trimming took 2 bases from V and 2 from J, leaving 11 bases between them. The CDR3 is CASSQSTGATDTQYF. The CDR3 region has the DNA TGCGCCAGCAGCCAATCGACTGGCGCCACAGATACGCAGTATTTT.

This clone has only one observation. The V call is TRBV27, the J call TRBJ1-6; 7 positions match TRBD1. CDR3 length: 17 amino acids. J lost 0 bases, V lost 2 bases, and 4 bases had no gene match. CDR1 and CDR2 from the germline V gene are MNHEY and SMNVEV (reference sequence). The chain's CDR3 is CASSLERGHSYNSPLHF. The CDR3 coding sequence is TGTGCCAGCAGTTTAGAGAGGGGGCACTCCTATAATTCACCCCTCCACTTT.

V usage is TRBV27 and J usage is TRBJ1-5; D not resolved. Germline CDR1 reads MNHEY; CDR2 reads SMNVEV (reference sequence). Trimming took 3 bases from V and 0 from J, leaving 12 bases between them. CDR3 length: 16 residues. The CDR3 sequence is CASSLTHNYSNQPQHF. The CDR3, as DNA: TGTGCCAGCAGTTTGACACACAATTATAGCAATCAGCCCCAGCATTTT.

The chain is built from TRBV6-1 and TRBJ2-5, with 8 bases lining up with TRBD1. Germline V gene sequence: CDR1 MNHNS, CDR2 SASEGT. V shed 7 bases and J 2 bases; nucleotides not matched to a gene: 6. The CDR3 has 14 residues. The CDR3 nucleotides read TGTGCCAGCACGCGGGACAGGCGGCAAGAGACCCAGTACTTC. It codes for CASTRDRRQETQYF.